Listed here are 5 T cell receptor beta chains from one sample, sequenced in a study of human T cells and chemical hapten exposure. The time point is: pre-sensitization, week 0. Documented treatment: therapeutic diphenylcyclopropenone sensitization with weekly scalp DPC. TCRdb itself ran the RACE reads through MiXCR, one entry per CDR3 protein. The sample has 35,000 to 45,000 distinct CDR3 sequences; around 12% are singletons. The specimen comprised whole blood, sampled in connection with sensitization to the hapten diphenylcyclopropenone (DPC). Every receptor here comes from a young woman with alopecia areata. Some clones in this sample may be carry-over from other donors' samples.

The V gene is TRBV6-2 or TRBV6-3, the J gene TRBJ2-7; 7 positions agree with TRBD2. The CDR3 covers 15 residues. CDR1 is MNHEY, CDR2 SVGEGT, per germline. V lost 0 bases and J lost 4; bases outside the gene matches: 6. The CDR3 region has the DNA TGTGCCAGCAGTTACTCCCCCGGGACTAAATACGAGCAGTACTTC. It yields the protein CASSYSPGTKYEQYF.

J is TRBJ2-7 and V is TRBV4-3; D not certain. Germline values: CDR1 LGHNA, CDR2 YSLEER. This CDR3 spans 13 amino acids. Trimming left V 0 bases short and J 6 bases short, with 9 bases between. CDR3 sequence reads: CASSQDWRREQYF. The DNA for the CDR3 is TGCGCCAGCAGCCAAGATTGGCGGCGCGAGCAGTACTTC.

This clonotype was picked up a small number of times. This chain links TRBV7-2 with TRBJ2-3; 8 bases are shared with TRBD2. CDR3 size: 17 residues. Germline lookup yields CDR1 SGHTA and CDR2 FQGNSA. Losses at the gene ends were 6 bases for V and 0 bases for J; bases not matched to a gene: 11. The CDR3 spells CASSLKSAGASTDTQYF. In DNA form, the CDR3 reads TGTGCCAGCAGTCTTAAATCAGCGGGAGCTAGCACAGATACGCAGTATTTT.

The chain has TRBV6-6 and TRBJ2-7, with D perhaps being TRBD1 or TRBD2 (5 bases each). The CDR3 consists of 16 residues. Germline-derived CDR1 and CDR2 are MNHNY and SVGAGI (reference sequence). V lost 4 bases and J 1 base, leaving 17 bases between the germline ends. The CDR3 DNA follows: TGTGCCAGCAGTTCTAGTAGGGCAGGGACGTCCTACGAGCAGTACTTC. The encoded protein is CASSSSRAGTSYEQYF.

This clonotype has a count of ten or more. This sequence joins TRBV6-2 or TRBV6-3 and TRBJ2-1; D remains ambiguous. Germline values: CDR1 MNHEY, CDR2 SVGEGT. CDR3 length equals 15 residues. V shed 4 bases and J shed 6 bases, with 16 bases lying between them. CDR3 coding DNA: TGTGCCAGCAGTTCCCACACCTCACCTAGCAATGAGCAGTTCTTC. Translating it yields CASSSHTSPSNEQFF.